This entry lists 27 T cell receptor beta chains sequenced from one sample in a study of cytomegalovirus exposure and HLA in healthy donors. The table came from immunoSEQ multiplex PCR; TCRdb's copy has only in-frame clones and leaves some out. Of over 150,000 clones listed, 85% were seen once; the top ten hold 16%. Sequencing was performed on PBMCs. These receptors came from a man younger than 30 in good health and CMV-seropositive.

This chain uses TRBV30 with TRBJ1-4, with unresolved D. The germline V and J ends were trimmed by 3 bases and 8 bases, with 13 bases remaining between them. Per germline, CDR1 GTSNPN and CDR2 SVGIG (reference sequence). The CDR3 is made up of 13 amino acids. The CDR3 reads CAWSRERLEKLFF. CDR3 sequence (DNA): TGTGCCTGGAGCCGTGAACGTCTAGAAAAACTGTTTTTT. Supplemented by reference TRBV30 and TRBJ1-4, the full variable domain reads SQTIHQWPATLVQPVGSPLSLECTVEGTSNPNLYWYRQAAGRGLQLLFYSVGIGQISSEVPQNLSASRPQDRQFILSSKKLLLSDSGFYLCAWSRERLEKLFFGSGTQLSVL.

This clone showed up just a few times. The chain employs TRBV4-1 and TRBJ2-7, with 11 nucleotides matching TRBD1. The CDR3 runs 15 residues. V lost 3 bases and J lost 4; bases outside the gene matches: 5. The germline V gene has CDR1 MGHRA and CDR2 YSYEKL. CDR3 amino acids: CASSQDRGRFYEQYF. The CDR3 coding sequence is TGCGCCAGCAGCCAGGACAGGGGGCGCTTTTACGAGCAGTACTTC.

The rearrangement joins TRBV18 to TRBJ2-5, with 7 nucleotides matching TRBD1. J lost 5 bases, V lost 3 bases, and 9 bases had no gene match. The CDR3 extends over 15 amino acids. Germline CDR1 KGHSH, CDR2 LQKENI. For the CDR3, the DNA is TGTGCCAGCTCACCGTCAGAGGGGGCAAGGGAGACCCAGTACTTC. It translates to CASSPSEGARETQYF. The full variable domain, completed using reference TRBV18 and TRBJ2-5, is NAGVMQNPRHLVRRRGQEARLRCSPMKGHSHVYWYRQLPEEGLKFMVYLQKENIIDESGMPKERFSAEFPKEGPSILRIQQVVRGDSAAYFCASSPSEGARETQYFGPGTRLLVL.

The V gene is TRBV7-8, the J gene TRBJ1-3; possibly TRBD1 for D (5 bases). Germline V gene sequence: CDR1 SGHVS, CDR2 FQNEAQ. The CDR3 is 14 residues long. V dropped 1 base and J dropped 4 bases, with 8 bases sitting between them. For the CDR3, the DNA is TGTGCCAGCAGCTTAGGCCCAGGGGGAAACACCATATATTTT. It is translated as CASSLGPGGNTIYF.

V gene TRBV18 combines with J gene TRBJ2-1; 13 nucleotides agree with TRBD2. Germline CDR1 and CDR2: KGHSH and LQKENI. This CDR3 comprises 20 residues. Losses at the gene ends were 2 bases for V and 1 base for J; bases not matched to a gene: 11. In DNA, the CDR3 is TGTGCCAGCTCACCAATGTTCGGACTAGCGGGAGTTACATCCTACAATGAGCAGTTCTTC. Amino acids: CASSPMFGLAGVTSYNEQFF.

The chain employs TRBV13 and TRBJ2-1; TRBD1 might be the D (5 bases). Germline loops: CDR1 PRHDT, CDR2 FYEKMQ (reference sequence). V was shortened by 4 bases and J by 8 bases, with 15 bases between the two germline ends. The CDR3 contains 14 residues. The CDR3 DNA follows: TGTGCCAGCAGCTCCGCGACAGTCTCCTATGAGCAGTTCTTC. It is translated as CASSSATVSYEQFF.

CDR3 region: CASSLDRGAYGYTF. The CDR3 DNA sequence: TGTGCCAGCAGCTTAGACAGGGGAGCCTATGGCTACACCTTC. The chain employs TRBV7-2 and TRBJ1-2; 7 positions agree with TRBD1. The germline CDR1 and CDR2 sequences are SGHTA and FQGNSA. The ends lost 1 base at V and 4 bases at J; junction bases unmatched: 3. CDR3 size: 14 residues.

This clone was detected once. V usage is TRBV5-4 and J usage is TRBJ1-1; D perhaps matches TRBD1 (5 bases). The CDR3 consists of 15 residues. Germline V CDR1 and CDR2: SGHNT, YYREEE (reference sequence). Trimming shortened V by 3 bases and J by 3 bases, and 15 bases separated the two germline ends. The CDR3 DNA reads TGTGCCAGCAGCTCCTCACCGGGGGGGGACACTGAAGCTTTCTTT. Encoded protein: CASSSSPGGDTEAFF.

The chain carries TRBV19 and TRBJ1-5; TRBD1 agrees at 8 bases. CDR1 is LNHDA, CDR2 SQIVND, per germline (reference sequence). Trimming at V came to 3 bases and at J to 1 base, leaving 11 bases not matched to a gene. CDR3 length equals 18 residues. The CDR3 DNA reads TGTGCCAGTAGTATCGTCAGGGGGCGCGTCGTGAGCAATCAGCCCCAGCATTTT. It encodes CASSIVRGRVVSNQPQHF.

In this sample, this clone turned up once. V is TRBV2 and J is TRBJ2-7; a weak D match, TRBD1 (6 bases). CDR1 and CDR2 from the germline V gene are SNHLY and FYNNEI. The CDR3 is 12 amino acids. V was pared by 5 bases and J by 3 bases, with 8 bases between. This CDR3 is CASSTGIYEQYF. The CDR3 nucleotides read TGTGCCAGCAGTACAGGGATCTACGAGCAGTACTTC. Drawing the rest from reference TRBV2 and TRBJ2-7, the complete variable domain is EPEVTQTPSHQVTQMGQEVILRCVPISNHLYFYWYRQILGQKVEFLVSFYNNEISEKSEIFDDQFSVERPDGSNFTLKIRSTKLEDSAMYFCASSTGIYEQYFGPGTRLTVT.

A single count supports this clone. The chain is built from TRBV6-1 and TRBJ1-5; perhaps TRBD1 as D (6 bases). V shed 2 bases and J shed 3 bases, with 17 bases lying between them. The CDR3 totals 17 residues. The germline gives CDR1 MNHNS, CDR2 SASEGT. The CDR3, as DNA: TGTGCCAGCAGTGAATCTTTATGGTCAGGGGACAATCAGCCCCAGCATTTT. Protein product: CASSESLWSGDNQPQHF.

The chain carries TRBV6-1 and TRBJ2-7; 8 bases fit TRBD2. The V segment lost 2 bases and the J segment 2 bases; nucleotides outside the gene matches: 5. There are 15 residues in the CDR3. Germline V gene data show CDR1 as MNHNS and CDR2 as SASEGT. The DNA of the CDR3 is TGTGCCAGCAGTGAACCCGGGACTAGGACCTACGAGCAGTACTTC. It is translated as CASSEPGTRTYEQYF.

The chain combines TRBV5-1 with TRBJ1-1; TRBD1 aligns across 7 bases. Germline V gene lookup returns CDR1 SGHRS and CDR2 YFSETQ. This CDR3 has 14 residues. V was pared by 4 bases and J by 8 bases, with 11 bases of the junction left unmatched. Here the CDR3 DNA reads TGCGCCAGCAGCCCAAGACAGGGCCCCTTAGAAGCTTTCTTT. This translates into CASSPRQGPLEAFF.

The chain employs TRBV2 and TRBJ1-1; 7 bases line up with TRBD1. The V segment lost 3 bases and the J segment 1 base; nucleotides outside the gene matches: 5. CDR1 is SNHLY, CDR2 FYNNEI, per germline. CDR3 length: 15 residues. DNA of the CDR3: TGTGCCAGCAGTGATATGGGGACAGCGAACACTGAAGCTTTCTTT. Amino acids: CASSDMGTANTEAFF. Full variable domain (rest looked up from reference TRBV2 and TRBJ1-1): EPEVTQTPSHQVTQMGQEVILRCVPISNHLYFYWYRQILGQKVEFLVSFYNNEISEKSEIFDDQFSVERPDGSNFTLKIRSTKLEDSAMYFCASSDMGTANTEAFFGQGTRLTVV.

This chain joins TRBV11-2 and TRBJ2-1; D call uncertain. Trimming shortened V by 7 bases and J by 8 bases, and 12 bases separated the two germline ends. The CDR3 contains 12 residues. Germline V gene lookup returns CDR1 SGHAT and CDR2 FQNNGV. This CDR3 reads CASTSPFDEQFF. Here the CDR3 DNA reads TGTGCCAGCACCTCCCCGTTTGATGAGCAGTTCTTC.

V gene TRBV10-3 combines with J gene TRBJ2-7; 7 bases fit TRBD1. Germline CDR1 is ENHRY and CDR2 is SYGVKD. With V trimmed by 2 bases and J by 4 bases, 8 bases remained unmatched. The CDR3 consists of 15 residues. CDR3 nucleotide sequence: TGTGCCATCAGTGAGAATCCTAGGACAGGTTACGAGCAGTACTTC. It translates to CAISENPRTGYEQYF.

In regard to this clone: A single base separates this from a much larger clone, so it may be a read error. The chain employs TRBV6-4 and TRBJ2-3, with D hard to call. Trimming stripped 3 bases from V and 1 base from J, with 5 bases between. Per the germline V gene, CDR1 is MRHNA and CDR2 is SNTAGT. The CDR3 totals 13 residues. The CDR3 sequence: CASSEQGTDTQYF. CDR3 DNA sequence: TGTGCCAGCAGTGAGCAGGGCACAGATACGCAGTATTTT.

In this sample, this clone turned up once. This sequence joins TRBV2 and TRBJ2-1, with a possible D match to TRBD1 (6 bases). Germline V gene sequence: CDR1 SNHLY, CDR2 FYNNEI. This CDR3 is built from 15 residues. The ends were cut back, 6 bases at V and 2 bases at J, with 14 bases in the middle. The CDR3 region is CASSERDTAYNEQFF. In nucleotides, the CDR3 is TGTGCCAGCAGCGAAAGGGACACCGCCTACAATGAGCAGTTCTTC.

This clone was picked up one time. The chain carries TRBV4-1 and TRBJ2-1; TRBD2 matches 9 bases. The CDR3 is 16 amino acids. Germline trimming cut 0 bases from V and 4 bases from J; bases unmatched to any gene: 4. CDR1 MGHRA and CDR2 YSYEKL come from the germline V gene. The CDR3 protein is CASSQEEREVYNEQFF. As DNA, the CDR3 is TGCGCCAGCAGCCAAGAGGAGCGGGAGGTATACAATGAGCAGTTCTTC.

The CDR3 spells CASSPRTSGSYNEQFF. The CDR3 nucleotides read TGTGCCAGCAGCCCCCGGACTAGCGGCTCCTACAATGAGCAGTTCTTC. The chain recombines TRBV9 with TRBJ2-1; 10 positions match TRBD2. Germline values: CDR1 SGDLS, CDR2 YYNGEE. The CDR3 covers 16 residues. V was clipped by 4 bases and J by 0 bases; unmatched bases: 4.

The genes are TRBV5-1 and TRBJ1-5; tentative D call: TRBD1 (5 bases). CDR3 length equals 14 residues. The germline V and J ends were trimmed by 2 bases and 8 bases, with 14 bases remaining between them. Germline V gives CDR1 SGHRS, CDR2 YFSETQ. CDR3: CASSFGGDREPQHF. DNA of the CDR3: TGCGCCAGCAGCTTCGGGGGGGATAGGGAGCCCCAGCATTTT.

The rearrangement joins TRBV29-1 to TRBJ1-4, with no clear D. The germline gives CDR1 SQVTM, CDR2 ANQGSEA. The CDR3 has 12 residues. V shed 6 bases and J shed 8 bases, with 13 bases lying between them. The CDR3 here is CSVGRSGEKLFF. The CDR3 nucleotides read TGCAGCGTGGGGAGATCCGGGGAAAAACTGTTTTTT.

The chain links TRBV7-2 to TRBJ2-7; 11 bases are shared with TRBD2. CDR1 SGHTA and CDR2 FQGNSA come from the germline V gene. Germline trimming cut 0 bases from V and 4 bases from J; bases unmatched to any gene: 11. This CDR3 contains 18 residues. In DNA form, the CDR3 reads TGTGCCAGCAGCTTAGCGCGGGCTAGCGGGGGGCCGAATTACGAGCAGTACTTC. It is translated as CASSLARASGGPNYEQYF.

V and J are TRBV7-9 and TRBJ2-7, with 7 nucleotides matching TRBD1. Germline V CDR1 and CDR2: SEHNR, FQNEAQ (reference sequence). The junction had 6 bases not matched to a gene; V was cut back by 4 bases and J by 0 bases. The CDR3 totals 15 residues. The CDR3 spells CASSSDRLSSYEQYF. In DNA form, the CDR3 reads TGTGCCAGCAGCTCGGACAGGCTAAGCTCCTACGAGCAGTACTTC.

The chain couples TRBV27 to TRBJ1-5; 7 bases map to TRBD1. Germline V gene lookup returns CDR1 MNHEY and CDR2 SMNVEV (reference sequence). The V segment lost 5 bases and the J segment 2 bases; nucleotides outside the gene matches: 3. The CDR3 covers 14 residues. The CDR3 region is CASSGRGGNQPQHF. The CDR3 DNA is TGTGCCAGCAGTGGCAGGGGGGGCAATCAGCCCCAGCATTTT.

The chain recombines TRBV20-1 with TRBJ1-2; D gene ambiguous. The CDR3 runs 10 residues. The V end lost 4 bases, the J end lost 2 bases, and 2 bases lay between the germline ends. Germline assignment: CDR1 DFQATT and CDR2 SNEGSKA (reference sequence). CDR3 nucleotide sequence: TGCAGTGCTACGAACTATGGCTACACCTTC. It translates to CSATNYGYTF.

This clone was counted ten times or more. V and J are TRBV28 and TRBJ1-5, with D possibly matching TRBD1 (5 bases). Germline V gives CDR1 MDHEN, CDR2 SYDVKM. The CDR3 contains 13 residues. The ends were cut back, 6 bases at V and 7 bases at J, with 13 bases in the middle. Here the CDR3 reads CASRGGGGQPQHF. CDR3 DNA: TGTGCCAGCAGGGGCGGGGGGGGACAGCCCCAGCATTTT.